This T cell receptor (beta chain) was found in a study of cytomegalovirus exposure and HLA in healthy donors. With 60 Vbeta and 13 Jbeta primers, the PCR was carried out. Clones were read by immunoSEQ multiplex PCR, and TCRdb kept only the in-frame ones, dropping some. The profile shows about 150,000 clones, roughly four fifths of them singletons. Germline loops: CDR1 SGHDT, CDR2 YYEEEE. The length of the CDR3 is 15 residues. V lost 0 bases and J lost 0, with 9 bases in between. The receptor comes from a man aged 35-49 years in good health and CMV-seropositive. Sequencing was carried out using PBMCs. This chain connects TRBV5-6 to TRBJ1-1; tentative D call: TRBD1 (5 bases). CDR3 bases: TGTGCCAGCAGCTTGGCAGGGATTATGAACACTGAAGCTTTCTTT. Its translation is CASSLAGIMNTEAFF.